This T cell receptor beta chain was sequenced during a study of CD8 T cells in Susac syndrome. TCR beta sequencing was performed on blood CD8+ and CD4+ T cells. Control patients had untreated stable or active relapsing-remitting multiple sclerosis by revised McDonald criteria. TEMRA cells were FACS-enriched, with CD8+ and CD4+ T cells isolated negatively. RNA in amounts of roughly 0.45 to 1 ug was reverse transcribed with random hexamers. Amplification of the TCR beta CDR3 was carried out by immunoSEQ multiplex PCR, which spanned a total of 54 Vbeta and 13 Jbeta segments. TCRdb fed the immunoSEQ multiplex PCR reads into MiXCR, producing one record per CDR3 protein. This sample has 150,000 to 250,000 distinct CDR3 sequences, with about 95% found just once. Germline loops: CDR1 LGHNT, CDR2 FRNRAP. V shed 6 bases and J shed 5 bases, with 10 bases lying between them. The CDR3 is made up of 12 amino acids.

The sequence was collected from a human donor with multiple sclerosis. The sample taken for sequencing was CD4+ T cells from PBMCs. The rearrangement joins TRBV12-5 to TRBJ1-1; possible D gene TRBD1, 6 bases. The CDR3 DNA is TGTGCTAGTGGCACAGGGTTTACTGAAGCTTTCTTT. This codes for CASGTGFTEAFF.